The 28 T cell receptor beta chains below all came from one sample that was sequenced in a study of tumor and adjacent non-tumor tissue in lung cancer. RNA was extracted from bulk tissue without any cell sorting. Three rounds of nested PCR, following a modified ARM-PCR protocol, produced the TCRbeta library. MiXCR, applied by TCRdb to the multiplex PCR reads, yields one record per CDR3 protein. The table records tens of thousands of distinct CDR3 sequences, around 64% of them present only once. The material sequenced was lung tumor tissue. The receptors originated from a man between 60 and 75 years old with non-small cell lung cancer.

Worth noting for this clonotype: One end of the junction fails to match germline, which may point to a read error. The chain has TRBV4-1 and TRBJ2-3; 7 nucleotides align to TRBD2. The CDR3 sequence is 15 residues long. Germline V gives CDR1 MGHRA, CDR2 YSYEKL. CDR3 residues: CTSSQRLAATDTQYF. CDR3 DNA: TGCACCAGCAGCCAGAGACTAGCAGCCACAGATACGCAGTATTTT.

This clonotype was seen at least ten times. V gene TRBV14 combines with J gene TRBJ2-7; D is perhaps TRBD1 or TRBD2 (6 bases each). V gave up 4 bases and J gave up 5 bases, with 12 bases separating them. There are 13 residues in the CDR3. CDR1 SGHDN and CDR2 FVKESK come from the germline V gene. The CDR3 is CASSPGGVHEQYF. DNA of the CDR3: TGTGCCAGCAGCCCCGGGGGCGTCCACGAGCAGTACTTC.

With respect to this clonotype: This may be a read error: a much more frequent sequence differs by one nucleotide. The rearrangement links TRBV20-1 to TRBJ2-5, with D unresolved. CDR3 size: 13 residues. In germline, CDR1 is DFQATT, CDR2 SNEGSKA (reference sequence). V gave up 1 base and J gave up 5 bases, with 11 bases separating them. The CDR3 loop is CSARAGVAETQYF. The CDR3 nucleotides read TGCAGTGCTAGAGCTGGGGTGGCGGAGACCCAGTACTTC.

Details on this clonotype: A read error may be the cause here, since a much bigger clone is one base away. The V and J genes are TRBV6-5 and TRBJ2-1; D may correspond to TRBD1 or TRBD2 (5 bases each). V was shortened by 5 bases and J by 12 bases, with 17 bases between the two germline ends. Germline CDR1 MNHEY, CDR2 SVGAGI. The CDR3 length is 13 residues. The CDR3, as DNA: TGTGCCAGCAGTGAGACAGCGTGGGGGTTGCAGTTCTTC. It specifies CASSETAWGLQFF.

The rearrangement links TRBV25-1 to TRBJ2-7; maybe TRBD2 (6 bases). Trimming cost V 2 bases and J 3 bases, with 14 bases left between them. In germline, CDR1 is MGHDK, CDR2 SYGVNS. The CDR3 spans 15 residues. The CDR3 spells CASSENAGHRYEQYF. The DNA of the CDR3 is TGTGCCAGCAGTGAAAATGCGGGGCACCGCTACGAGCAGTACTTC.

A remark on this clonotype: This may be a read error, as it is one base from a much larger clone. V usage is TRBV20-1 and J usage is TRBJ2-2; D is unclear. Per the germline V gene, CDR1 is DFQATT and CDR2 is SNEGSKA (reference sequence). This CDR3 region has 12 residues. CDR3 protein: CSDRRHTGELFF. The CDR3 DNA is TGCAGTGATAGACGTCACACCGGGGAGCTGTTTTTT.

For this clonotype: This may be a read error: a much more frequent sequence differs by one nucleotide. The J gene is TRBJ1-6, the V gene TRBV5-1; possible D gene TRBD1, 5 bases. From germline, CDR1 is SGHRS and CDR2 YFSETQ. The germline V and J ends were trimmed by 3 bases and 9 bases, with 10 bases remaining between them. CDR3 length: 13 residues. DNA for the CDR3: TGCGCCAGCAGCTACAGAGGGACTTCACCCCTCCACTTT. Translated: CASSYRGTSPLHF.

This clonotype was recorded once. A much larger clone differs from this one at a single base, so this may be a read error. The chain couples TRBV12-5 to TRBJ2-7, with D perhaps TRBD2 (6 bases). Germline V CDR1 and CDR2: LGHNT, FRNRAP. V was shortened by 5 bases and J by 4 bases, with 12 bases between the two germline ends. The CDR3 covers 13 residues. CDR3 sequence reads: CASGVAEAYEQYF. In DNA form, the CDR3 reads TGTGCTAGTGGTGTAGCGGAGGCGTACGAGCAGTACTTC.

The gene calls are TRBV6-5 and TRBJ1-5; D is unclear. The J call is in doubt because the DNA end fits TRBJ2-3 better. Per germline, CDR1 MNHEY and CDR2 SVGAGI. CDR3 size: 13 residues. As DNA, the CDR3 is TGTGCCAGCAGTTACTCAGTAAGCCGTCCCCAGTATTTT. Translation gives CASSYSVSRPQYF.

This clonotype was picked up one time. At one boundary the junction diverges from the germline segment, which might be a read error. The rearrangement uses TRBV7-9 and TRBJ1-3; D possibly corresponds to TRBD1 (5 bases). The CDR3 has 16 amino acids. Germline values: CDR1 SEHNR, CDR2 FQNEAQ (reference sequence). The CDR3: CDSSERWGSSGNTIYF. In DNA form, the CDR3 reads TGTGACAGCAGCGAACGGTGGGGGAGCTCTGGAAACACCATATATTTT.

Note on this clonotype: Given the absence of the conserved phenylalanine or tryptophan at the CDR3 end, a read error is likely. The DNA is omitted, as the CDR3 cannot be located on it reliably, and the CDR3 follows TCRdb's listing. CDR3 sequence: CASSLAAGFTDTKCS. V gene TRBV11-3 combines with J gene TRBJ2-3; the table assigns TRBD2, which was not confirmed against the DNA. Germline CDR1 SGHNT, CDR2 YENEEA. The CDR3 is made up of 15 amino acids, end residues included.

A note on this clonotype: Just one base apart from a much larger clone, this may be a read error. V is TRBV12-3 or TRBV12-4 and J is TRBJ2-3; 9 nucleotides align to TRBD2. The CDR3 contains 15 residues. The CDR3 is CASCLRLAGTDTQYF. CDR3 sequence (DNA): TGTGCCAGCTGTTTGCGACTAGCGGGCACAGATACGCAGTATTTT.

The table lists this clonotype with many counts. The chain employs TRBV4-2 and TRBJ2-1; D is perhaps TRBD2 (5 bases). CDR1 is LGHNA and CDR2 is YNFKEQ in the germline V gene. This CDR3 region has 17 residues. V was pared by 0 bases and J by 2 bases, with 14 bases between. CDR3 in amino acids: CASSQETGSAAYNEQFF. The CDR3 DNA sequence: TGTGCCAGCAGCCAAGAAACCGGTAGCGCGGCCTACAATGAGCAGTTCTTC.

A word on this clonotype: Lacking the conserved final phenylalanine or tryptophan, this CDR3 likely reflects a read error. The rearrangement links TRBV6-2 or TRBV6-3 to TRBJ2-1; 9 nucleotides agree with TRBD2. Unmatched junction bases numbered 7, after V lost 7 bases and J lost 6 bases. Germline lookup yields CDR1 MNHEY and CDR2 SVGEGT. The CDR3 runs to 14 residues. DNA for the CDR3: TGTGCCAGCACCGAGACGGGACTAGCCAATGAGCAGTTCCTC. Encoded protein: CASTETGLANEQFL.

The rearrangement uses TRBV6-5 and TRBJ1-6; TRBD1 is a possible D gene (6 bases). CDR1 and CDR2 from the germline V gene are MNHEY and SVGAGI. The CDR3 covers 16 residues. CDR3 bases: TGTGCAAGCTGCCGATGGCGAGGGACAAATAATTCACCCCTCCACTTT. Its translation: CASCRWRGTNNSPLHF.

This clonotype ranks as medium-sized. The chain links TRBV4-1 to TRBJ2-3; TRBD2 agrees at 8 bases. CDR1 and CDR2 (germline): MGHRA, YSYEKL. V lost 0 bases, J lost 7 bases, and 9 bases stayed unmatched. There are 16 residues in the CDR3. CDR3 loop: CASSQDTGGLVNTQYF. The CDR3 coding sequence is TGCGCCAGCAGCCAAGATACGGGGGGGCTGGTAAATACGCAGTATTTT.

Details on this clonotype: An end of the junction does not agree with germline; a read error may underlie this. The genes are TRBV29-1 and TRBJ2-7; D possibly corresponds to TRBD1 (5 bases). The CDR3 is 12 residues long. CDR1 and CDR2 (germline): SQVTM, ANQGSEA. CDR3 sequence: CSFETGSYEQYF. CDR3 coding DNA: TGTAGCTTTGAAACAGGCTCCTACGAGCAGTACTTC.

On this clonotype: A read error may produce the germline difference seen at one junction end. This chain connects TRBV10-1 to TRBJ1-1; the D is unclear. The germline V gene has CDR1 WNHNN and CDR2 SYGVQD (reference sequence). This CDR3 contains 13 residues. For the CDR3, the DNA is TGCGCAAGCAAACTGGTGACGAACACTGAAGCTTTCTTT. Translation: CASKLVTNTEAFF.

This clonotype has only one observation. One end of the junction varies from germline; a read error may be responsible. The V and J genes are TRBV4-1 and TRBJ2-1; TRBD1 aligns across 10 bases. Germline V gene lookup returns CDR1 MGHRA and CDR2 YSYEKL. The CDR3 has 15 residues. The CDR3 spells CTSSQFWTGGNEQFF. CDR3 DNA: TGCACCAGCAGCCAATTCTGGACAGGGGGCAATGAGCAGTTCTTC.

In this sample, this clonotype turned up a few times. V gene TRBV5-1 combines with J gene TRBJ2-5; unclear D gene. Germline CDR1 reads SGHRS; CDR2 reads YFSETQ. The CDR3 runs 13 residues. V was clipped by 3 bases and J by 5 bases, with 11 bases between them. In DNA, the CDR3 is TGCGCCAGCAGCTGGGCGACGAGGGAGACCCAGTACTTC. This encodes CASSWATRETQYF.

A remark on this clonotype: This may stem from a read error, because a much larger clone lies one nucleotide away. The chain employs TRBV20-1 and TRBJ2-5, with unresolved D. The CDR3 runs 13 residues. In germline, CDR1 is DFQATT, CDR2 SNEGSKA (reference sequence). This CDR3 is CIAIIVYQETQYF. The CDR3 coding sequence is TGCATTGCCATCATTGTCTACCAAGAGACCCAGTACTTC.

This clonotype was picked up one time. One end of the junction does not line up with germline, which may come from a read error. The chain combines TRBV11-3 with TRBJ2-1, with 13 bases identical to TRBD2. The CDR3 length is 15 residues. Germline CDR1 is SGHNT and CDR2 is YENEEA. The CDR3 here is CASRRTSGSSNERLF. The CDR3 nucleotides are TGTGCCAGCAGAAGGACTAGCGGGAGTTCCAATGAGCGGTTATTT.

The chain recombines TRBV11-1 with TRBJ1-1; 7 bases are a match to TRBD1. V gave up 2 bases and J gave up 14 bases; unmatched junction bases: 23. This CDR3 is 17 amino acids long. Germline V gives CDR1 SGHAT, CDR2 FQDESV (reference sequence). CDR3 nucleotides: TGTGCCAGCAGCTTATTCAGGGACAGCACAGCTAACACTGAAGTCTTCTTT. It specifies CASSLFRDSTANTEVFF.

This clonotype was seen a few times. This sequence joins TRBV10-3 and TRBJ2-3; no clear D gene. The length of the CDR3 is 11 residues. V lost 5 bases to trimming and J lost 4 bases, with 4 bases between them. CDR1 and CDR2 (germline): ENHRY, SYGVKD. The CDR3 nucleotides are TGTGCCATCAGTAACTCAGATACGCAGTATTTT. Protein sequence: CAISNSDTQYF.

This clonotype was counted at least ten times. Possible read error: a much larger clone is one base away. CDR3 nucleotide sequence: TGTGCCAGCGGGAGGGACTTTTATAGCAATCAGCCCCAGCATTTT. Translated, it gives CASGRDFYSNQPQHF. V and J are TRBV6-5 and TRBJ1-5; a weak D match, TRBD1 (5 bases). CDR3 size: 15 residues. V dropped 8 bases and J dropped 0 bases, with 14 bases sitting between them. From germline, CDR1 is MNHEY and CDR2 SVGAGI.

This clonotype was seen a handful of times. J is TRBJ2-7 and V is TRBV10-3; possibly TRBD2 for D (7 bases). CDR1 and CDR2 from the germline V gene are ENHRY and SYGVKD. V was pared by 9 bases and J by 7 bases, with 25 bases between. The CDR3 covers 15 residues. Written as DNA, the CDR3 is TGTGCCATGGGGCAGGGAGGGGGACCTTCGGGGGAGCAGTACTTC. Protein product: CAMGQGGGPSGEQYF.

This clonotype appeared many times. The chain joins TRBV4-1 to TRBJ2-7; 8 bases map to TRBD2. From germline, CDR1 is MGHRA and CDR2 YSYEKL. Losses at the gene ends were 0 bases for V and 4 bases for J; bases not matched to a gene: 5. This CDR3 is 15 amino acids long. The DNA of the CDR3 is TGCGCCAGCAGCCAAGAGCGACTAGCGAAATACGAGCAGTACTTC. Protein sequence: CASSQERLAKYEQYF.

This rearrangement joins TRBV20-1 to TRBJ2-3, with D possibly being TRBD1 (6 bases). The CDR3 spans 15 residues. Germline V gene sequence: CDR1 DFQATT, CDR2 SNEGSKA (reference sequence). V lost 1 base, J lost 4 bases, and 15 bases lay in between. As DNA, the CDR3 is TGCAGTGCTAGAGGCCCCGGGACAAATTCAGATACGCAGTATTTT. This translates into CSARGPGTNSDTQYF.